A single sample is the source of the 15 T cell receptor beta chains below, sequenced in a study of CD8 T cells in ankylosing spondylitis. TCRdb re-derived calls from the 5' RACE reads in MiXCR, one entry per CDR3 protein. The sample yields some 130,000 distinct CDR3 sequences, roughly 7.7% seen once. The sequencing sample was made of synovial fluid, either unsorted or a sorted T cell fraction (not recorded which). These receptors all come from a male donor with ankylosing spondylitis.

The chain links TRBV29-1 to TRBJ2-5, with D tentatively TRBD2 (5 bases). The CDR3 is made up of 13 amino acids. The germline V and J ends were trimmed by 0 bases and 6 bases, with 11 bases remaining between them. Germline CDR1 reads SQVTM; CDR2 reads ANQGSEA. As DNA, the CDR3 is TGCAGCGTTGAAGACCGGACTTGGAAGACCCAGTACTTC. Translation gives CSVEDRTWKTQYF.

This clonotype was picked up many times. The chain combines TRBV28 with TRBJ2-2; 7 nucleotides agree with TRBD1. Germline CDR1 MDHEN, CDR2 SYDVKM. The CDR3 totals 13 residues. The V gene end was trimmed by 4 bases and the J gene end by 5 bases; junction bases not matched to a gene: 1. The CDR3 sequence is CASSSQGTGELFF. In DNA form, the CDR3 reads TGTGCCAGCAGTTCACAGGGGACCGGGGAGCTGTTTTTT.

This clonotype has at least ten counts. This rearrangement joins TRBV6-5 to TRBJ1-1, with a weak D call TRBD1 (6 bases). CDR3 length: 16 amino acids. Between the trimmed V and J ends, which lost 4 bases and 0 bases, there was a span of 15 bases. Looked up from germline, CDR1 is MNHEY and CDR2 is SVGAGI. CDR3 amino acids: CASSSGQSPMNTEAFF. The CDR3 region has the DNA TGTGCCAGCAGTTCCGGACAGAGCCCTATGAACACTGAAGCTTTCTTT.

In its sample, this clonotype was seen many times. The chain carries TRBV5-1 and TRBJ2-7; D is undetermined. The germline CDR1 and CDR2 sequences are SGHRS and YFSETQ. The CDR3 has 14 amino acids. With 4 bases removed from V and 7 bases from J, the gap between germline ends came to 18 bases. The CDR3 protein is CASSLSSLSLEQYF. CDR3 DNA: TGCGCCAGCAGCCTCTCTTCCCTGAGCTTGGAGCAGTACTTC.

The sample holds a few counts of this clonotype. The chain is built from TRBV14 and TRBJ1-6; D gene uncertain. V was shortened by 8 bases and J by 6 bases, with 8 bases between the two germline ends. This CDR3 contains 12 residues. The germline gives CDR1 SGHDN, CDR2 FVKESK. The CDR3 sequence: CASGEANSPLHF. In DNA form, the CDR3 reads TGTGCCAGCGGCGAAGCTAATTCACCCCTCCACTTT. The whole variable domain, remainder taken from reference TRBV14 and TRBJ1-6, is EAGVTQFPSHSVIEKGQTVTLRCDPISGHDNLYWYRRVMGKEIKFLLHFVKESKQDESGMPNNRFLAERTGGTYSTLKVQPAELEDSGVYFCASGEANSPLHFGNGTRLTVT.

Only a few counts were recorded for this clonotype. The rearrangement uses TRBV12-3 or TRBV12-4 and TRBJ2-7, with 9 bases fitting TRBD1. The CDR3 totals 15 residues. After removal of 3 bases from V and 6 bases from J, the junction contained 9 bases not matched to a gene. The CDR3 loop is CASSLGQGGLSEQYF. Here the CDR3 DNA reads TGTGCCAGCAGTTTGGGACAGGGAGGTTTATCCGAGCAGTACTTC.

The chain carries TRBV10-1 and TRBJ2-5; 10 bases line up with TRBD2. There are 17 residues in the CDR3. V shed 11 bases, J shed 5 bases, and the junction held 20 bases outside the gene matches. Germline V gives CDR1 WNHNN, CDR2 SYGVQD (reference sequence). The CDR3 DNA reads as TGCGCCGCTAGGGCAGCCCCTAGCGGGAGCCTTTTGGAGACCCAGTACTTC. Translation gives CAARAAPSGSLLETQYF.

This clonotype appeared many times. This chain links TRBV20-1 with TRBJ2-4, with 7 bases aligning to TRBD1. Per germline, CDR1 DFQATT and CDR2 SNEGSKA (reference sequence). The CDR3 spans 17 residues. V lost 0 bases, J lost 0 bases, and 8 bases stayed unmatched. CDR3 protein: CSARDADRARAKNIQYF. The CDR3 coding sequence is TGCAGTGCTAGAGACGCTGACAGGGCCCGAGCCAAAAACATTCAGTACTTC.

This clonotype was observed a handful of times. This CDR3 is CASSHADNTEAFF. The CDR3 DNA sequence: TGTGCCAGCAGCCACGCAGACAACACTGAAGCTTTCTTT. The chain joins TRBV4-2 to TRBJ1-1; no definite D call. The CDR3 has 13 residues. Trimming removed 3 bases from V and 2 bases from J, with 7 bases in between. Germline-derived CDR1 and CDR2 are LGHNA and YNFKEQ.

This clonotype occurred many times. V usage is TRBV28 and J usage is TRBJ1-1; D is undetermined. V was clipped by 1 base and J by 1 base, with 4 bases between them. This CDR3 spans 13 amino acids. CDR1 is MDHEN and CDR2 is SYDVKM in the germline V gene. Here the CDR3 DNA reads TGTGCCAGCAGTTTATTGGGGAACACTGAAGCTTTCTTT. Encoded protein: CASSLLGNTEAFF.

Ten or more counts support this clonotype. The chain has TRBV6-2 or TRBV6-3 and TRBJ2-7; no clear D gene. The CDR3 extends over 14 amino acids. Germline V gene lookup returns CDR1 MNHEY and CDR2 SVGEGT. With 0 bases removed from V and 3 bases from J, the gap between germline ends came to 9 bases. The CDR3 region has the DNA TGTGCCAGCAGTTACTCCCCAGCGAGCTACGAGCAGTACTTC. This codes for CASSYSPASYEQYF.

This clonotype was counted between two and nine times. The chain joins TRBV24-1 to TRBJ2-1; 7 bases line up with TRBD1. V shed 10 bases and J 0 bases; nucleotides not matched to a gene: 5. Germline CDR1 reads KGHDR; CDR2 reads SFDVKD. The CDR3 has 14 amino acids. CDR3 sequence: CATASGGSYNEQFF. CDR3 DNA: TGTGCCACGGCCTCAGGGGGCTCCTACAATGAGCAGTTCTTC.

This clonotype has only a few counts. This chain joins TRBV10-3 and TRBJ2-3; a weak D match, TRBD1 (5 bases). Germline CDR1 is ENHRY and CDR2 is SYGVKD. The CDR3 is made up of 13 amino acids. The ends were cut back, 7 bases at V and 2 bases at J, with 10 bases in the middle. CDR3 DNA sequence: TGTGCCATCACTGGACAAGACACAGATACGCAGTATTTT. Protein sequence: CAITGQDTDTQYF.

This chain connects TRBV4-3 to TRBJ2-5; TRBD1 agrees at 7 bases. V trimming: 0 bases; J trimming: 4 bases; junction bases outside the gene matches: 2. The CDR3 runs to 14 residues. Germline V gene sequence: CDR1 LGHNA, CDR2 YSLEER. The CDR3 is CASSQDTGVETQYF. CDR3 DNA: TGCGCCAGCAGCCAAGACACAGGGGTAGAGACCCAGTACTTC.

This clonotype was counted ten times or more. The chain carries TRBV5-1 and TRBJ1-1; TRBD1 might be the D (5 bases). V lost 4 bases and J lost 11, with 21 bases in between. The V gene's germline CDR1 is SGHRS and CDR2 YFSETQ. The CDR3 spans 14 residues. CDR3 sequence reads: CASSLTGGEKEAFF. The DNA of the CDR3 is TGCGCCAGCAGCCTTACTGGGGGGGAAAAGGAGGCTTTCTTT.